Below are 19 T cell receptor beta chains sequenced from a single sample in a study of blood T cell repertoires in COVID-19. Profiling relied on immunoSEQ multiplex PCR, and the TCRdb table lists in-frame clones only, not all of them. This table holds around 230,000 clones, 83% found once. The specimen was peripheral blood. All receptors come from a woman in her sixties or seventies with active or convalescent COVID-19.

The gene calls are TRBV9 and TRBJ2-7; TRBD2 aligns across 10 bases. This CDR3 contains 16 residues. CDR1 and CDR2 from the germline V gene are SGDLS and YYNGEE. The ends lost 4 bases at V and 0 bases at J; junction bases unmatched: 7. CDR3 DNA: TGTGCCAGCAGCCCTCTTGCTAGCGGGGGCTCCTACGAGCAGTACTTC. It translates to CASSPLASGGSYEQYF.

Of note for this clone: Other DNA sequences of this sample code for an identical CDR3. The chain links TRBV9 to TRBJ1-1; unclear D gene. Between the trimmed V and J ends, which lost 0 bases and 0 bases, there was a span of 6 bases. The CDR3 spans 14 residues. CDR1 SGDLS and CDR2 YYNGEE come from the germline V gene. The CDR3 DNA sequence: TGTGCCAGCAGCGTAGGCGGTGTGAACACTGAAGCTTTCTTT. Translated: CASSVGGVNTEAFF.

V usage is TRBV18 and J usage is TRBJ2-5, with a weak D call TRBD2 (6 bases). CDR1 KGHSH and CDR2 LQKENI come from the germline V gene. Trimming left V 4 bases short and J 2 bases short, with 14 bases between. CDR3 length: 15 amino acids. CDR3 region: CASSLRPSVQETQYF. In DNA form, the CDR3 reads TGTGCCAGCTCACTAAGACCTAGCGTTCAAGAGACCCAGTACTTC.

The chain employs TRBV5-1 and TRBJ1-1, with 7 bases that match TRBD1. Germline lookup yields CDR1 SGHRS and CDR2 YFSETQ. The J segment lost 0 bases and the V segment lost 5 bases, leaving 4 bases of the junction unmatched. This CDR3 region has 14 residues. The CDR3 loop reads CASRRDSMNTEAFF. CDR3 coding DNA: TGCGCCAGCAGGCGGGACAGCATGAACACTGAAGCTTTCTTT.

This clone was observed once. The rearrangement uses TRBV9 and TRBJ1-1, with D perhaps matching TRBD1 (5 bases). Germline-derived CDR1 and CDR2 are SGDLS and YYNGEE. Trimming removed 4 bases at V and 5 bases at J, with 18 bases between. The CDR3 has 15 amino acids. The CDR3 region has the DNA TGTGCCAGCAGCCCCCTTTCGCGGGGGAGGACTGAAGCTTTCTTT. Translation: CASSPLSRGRTEAFF.

The table lists this clone with a few counts. V and J are TRBV3-1 (or the pseudogene TRBV3-2) and TRBJ1-5; D possibly corresponds to TRBD1 (6 bases). With 3 bases removed from V and 1 base from J, the gap between germline ends came to 13 bases. CDR1 and CDR2 from the germline V gene are LGHDT and YNNKEL (reference sequence). The CDR3 has 16 amino acids. The CDR3 DNA reads as TGTGCCAGCAGCCAGCACCAGGGGCCCAGCAATCAGCCCCAGCATTTT. Translated, it gives CASSQHQGPSNQPQHF.

The chain has TRBV28 and TRBJ2-3; 7 nucleotides agree with TRBD1. This CDR3 region has 14 residues. The V and J ends lost 8 bases and 0 bases, in that order; junction bases with no gene match: 5. Germline V gene lookup returns CDR1 MDHEN and CDR2 SYDVKM. The CDR3 is CASLSGGSTDTQYF. For the CDR3, the DNA is TGTGCCAGCCTCTCAGGGGGTAGCACAGATACGCAGTATTTT.

In regard to this clone: Other nucleotide sequences in the sample specify the same CDR3. This chain uses TRBV11-3 with TRBJ1-4; D is undetermined. The CDR3 is made up of 13 amino acids. In germline, CDR1 is SGHNT, CDR2 YENEEA. Trimming pared 1 base from V and 4 bases from J, leaving 4 bases between. The DNA for the CDR3 is TGTGCCAGCAGCTTAGGAGTTAATGAAAAACTGTTTTTT. It encodes CASSLGVNEKLFF.

The table lists this clone with a count of one. The V call is TRBV9, the J call TRBJ2-6; weak D call: TRBD1 (6 bases). CDR1 SGDLS and CDR2 YYNGEE come from the germline V gene. This CDR3 contains 19 residues. V lost 4 bases to trimming and J lost 2 bases, with 22 bases between them. The CDR3 protein is CASSPTGQTYTPGANVLTF. CDR3 nucleotides: TGTGCCAGCAGCCCCACCGGACAGACTTACACGCCTGGGGCCAACGTCCTGACTTTC.

The rearrangement joins TRBV6-6 to TRBJ1-3; perhaps TRBD1 as D (6 bases). This CDR3 has 13 amino acids. Germline CDR1 reads MNHNY; CDR2 reads SVGAGI (reference sequence). The V end lost 5 bases, the J end lost 3 bases, and 8 bases lay between the germline ends. CDR3 sequence (DNA): TGTGCCAGCAGTAACAGGGTTGGAAACACCATATATTTT. This encodes CASSNRVGNTIYF.

This rearrangement joins TRBV6-5 to TRBJ1-1, with D possibly matching TRBD1 (6 bases). Germline V lookup: CDR1 MNHEY, CDR2 SVGAGI. Trimming cost V 4 bases and J 3 bases, with 15 bases left between them. The CDR3 is 15 amino acids. Written as DNA, the CDR3 is TGTGCCAGCAGTTTTACAGGGTATGGGGACACTGAAGCTTTCTTT. Amino acids: CASSFTGYGDTEAFF.

This chain joins TRBV3-1 (or the pseudogene TRBV3-2) and TRBJ2-1; 11 positions match TRBD2. This CDR3 comprises 15 residues. Germline V lookup: CDR1 LGHDT, CDR2 YNNKEL (reference sequence). The V segment lost 1 base and the J segment 8 bases; nucleotides outside the gene matches: 4. This CDR3 is CASSQGSGGAYEQFF. As DNA, the CDR3 is TGTGCCAGCAGCCAAGGTAGCGGGGGGGCCTATGAGCAGTTCTTC.

The chain is built from TRBV10-3 and TRBJ1-5, with D perhaps TRBD1 (6 bases). CDR3 length: 13 amino acids. CDR1 ENHRY and CDR2 SYGVKD come from the germline V gene. V lost 10 bases, J lost 5 bases, and 15 bases lay in between. The CDR3, as DNA: TGTGCCACCCTTGGGGGCCCCGATCAGCCCCAGCATTTT. It yields the protein CATLGGPDQPQHF.

In regard to this clone: Different DNA sequences within this sample yield the same CDR3. The CDR3 spells CASSLTGPYEQYF. Written as DNA, the CDR3 is TGTGCCAGCAGTTTGACAGGACCTTACGAGCAGTACTTC. The chain employs TRBV28 and TRBJ2-7; weak D call: TRBD1 (6 bases). Germline loops: CDR1 MDHEN, CDR2 SYDVKM. The CDR3 has 13 residues. V lost 3 bases and J 4 bases, leaving 10 bases between the germline ends.

This sequence joins TRBV7-9 and TRBJ2-2; the match to TRBD2 covers 7 bases. This CDR3 spans 15 amino acids. V lost 2 bases and J lost 7; bases outside the gene matches: 7. Germline V gives CDR1 SEHNR, CDR2 FQNEAQ (reference sequence). The CDR3 nucleotides read TGTGCCAGCAGCTTAAATTCCGCGGGGGACGGGGAGCTGTTTTTT. It codes for CASSLNSAGDGELFF.

The chain links TRBV18 to TRBJ1-2; 7 positions agree with TRBD1. After removal of 6 bases from V and 5 bases from J, the junction contained 6 bases not matched to a gene. The CDR3 runs to 13 residues. Germline-derived CDR1 and CDR2 are KGHSH and LQKENI. CDR3 nucleotides: TGTGCCAGCTCGCCCGGGACAGAATATGGCTACACCTTC. Translating it yields CASSPGTEYGYTF.

The chain uses TRBV3-1 (or the pseudogene TRBV3-2) and TRBJ1-2, with 7 bases identical to TRBD1. Trimming at V came to 4 bases and at J to 3 bases, leaving 8 bases not matched to a gene. CDR1 and CDR2 from the germline V gene are LGHDT and YNNKEL (reference sequence). The CDR3 spans 15 residues. CDR3 sequence: CASSPVGTVHYGYTF. The CDR3 DNA sequence: TGTGCCAGCAGCCCGGTAGGGACAGTTCACTATGGCTACACCTTC.

The J gene is TRBJ2-7, the V gene TRBV5-4; 7 nucleotides line up with TRBD1. The trim removed 9 bases at V and 4 bases at J, leaving 10 bases unmatched. The CDR3 sequence is 13 residues long. Germline V gene sequence: CDR1 SGHNT, CDR2 YYREEE (reference sequence). The CDR3 region has the DNA TGTGCCAATTCGGAACAGGGGTCATACGAGCAGTACTTC. It specifies CANSEQGSYEQYF.

V gene TRBV6-2 or TRBV6-3 combines with J gene TRBJ1-1; D is perhaps TRBD1 (6 bases). The CDR3 length is 13 residues. Germline CDR1 MNHEY, CDR2 SVGEGT. Trimming pared 0 bases from V and 7 bases from J, leaving 9 bases between. The CDR3 sequence: CASSYSGHLEAFF. The DNA for the CDR3 is TGTGCCAGCAGTTACTCGGGACACCTTGAAGCTTTCTTT.